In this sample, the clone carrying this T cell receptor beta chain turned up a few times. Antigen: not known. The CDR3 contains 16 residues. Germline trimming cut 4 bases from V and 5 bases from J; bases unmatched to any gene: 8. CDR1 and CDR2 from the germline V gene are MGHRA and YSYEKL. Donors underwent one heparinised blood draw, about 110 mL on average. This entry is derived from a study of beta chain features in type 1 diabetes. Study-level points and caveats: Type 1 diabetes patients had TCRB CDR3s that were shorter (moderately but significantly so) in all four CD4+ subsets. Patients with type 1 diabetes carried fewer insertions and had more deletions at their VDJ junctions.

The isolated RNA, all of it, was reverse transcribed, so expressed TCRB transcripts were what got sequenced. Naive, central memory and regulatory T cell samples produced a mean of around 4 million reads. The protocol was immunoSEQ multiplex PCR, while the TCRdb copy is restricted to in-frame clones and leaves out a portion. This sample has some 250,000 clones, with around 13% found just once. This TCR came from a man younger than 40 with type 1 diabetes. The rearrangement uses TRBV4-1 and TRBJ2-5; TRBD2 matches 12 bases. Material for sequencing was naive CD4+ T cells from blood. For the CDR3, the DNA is TGCGCCAGCAGCCCGGTCACTAGCGGGGGGCCCGAGACCCAGTACTTC. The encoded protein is CASSPVTSGGPETQYF.